The 16 T cell receptor beta chains listed next were all sequenced from one sample in a study of blood T cell repertoires in COVID-19. The repertoire was sequenced with immunoSEQ multiplex PCR; TCRdb's copy has only in-frame clones and lacks some. The sample holds about 170,000 clones, roughly 90% seen once. The sample was peripheral blood. Every receptor here comes from a man in his fifties or sixties with acute or convalescent COVID-19.

The CDR3 DNA sequence: TGTGCCAGCAGTTCCCTAAGCCGGGGGGATCAGCCCCAGCATTTT. This gives the protein CASSSLSRGDQPQHF. The rearrangement links TRBV27 to TRBJ1-5, with D possibly TRBD1 on 5 matching bases. The V end lost 4 bases, the J end lost 5 bases, and 15 bases lay between the germline ends. CDR1 is MNHEY, CDR2 SMNVEV, per germline (reference sequence). The CDR3 runs 15 residues.

This sequence joins TRBV25-1 and TRBJ2-2; 8 bases are shared with TRBD1. J was trimmed by 3 bases and V by 1 base; bases with no gene match: 7. This CDR3 region has 17 residues. Germline V gene sequence: CDR1 MGHDK, CDR2 SYGVNS. The CDR3 protein is CASSESWTGMDTGELFF. The CDR3 bases are TGTGCCAGCAGTGAATCGTGGACAGGGATGGACACCGGGGAGCTGTTTTTT.

V is TRBV5-4 and J is TRBJ1-2, with 7 bases matching TRBD1. Germline CDR1 and CDR2: SGHNT and YYREEE (reference sequence). This CDR3 is built from 16 residues. The junction had 13 bases not matched to a gene; V was cut back by 4 bases and J by 4 bases. In DNA, the CDR3 is TGTGCCAGCAGCCAGGTTACCGGGACAGTTGCCTATGGCTACACCTTC. Its translation is CASSQVTGTVAYGYTF.

This clone was detected once. This rearrangement joins TRBV15 to TRBJ1-2; possible D gene TRBD1, 5 bases. Trimming cost V 0 bases and J 3 bases, with 11 bases left between them. The CDR3 sequence is 15 residues long. Germline values: CDR1 LNHNV, CDR2 YYDKDF (reference sequence). The CDR3 sequence: CATSRDTGGDYGYTF. In DNA form, the CDR3 reads TGTGCCACCAGCAGAGATACCGGGGGTGACTATGGCTACACCTTC.

This chain links TRBV5-4 with TRBJ1-4, with no clear D. CDR1 is SGHNT and CDR2 is YYREEE in the germline V gene (reference sequence). This CDR3 has 14 residues. The germline V and J ends were trimmed by 4 bases and 6 bases, with 13 bases remaining between them. For the CDR3, the DNA is TGTGCCAGCAGCAGGACTTTTGGGGATGAAAAACTGTTTTTT. This gives the protein CASSRTFGDEKLFF.

This chain joins TRBV19 and TRBJ1-1; a possible D gene is TRBD1 (5 bases). Germline loops: CDR1 LNHDA, CDR2 SQIVND (reference sequence). The V end was cut by 7 bases, the J end by 4 bases, with 16 bases between. The CDR3 has 14 residues. In DNA, the CDR3 is TGTGCCAGTAATAGGCAGGGCAGTACCACTGAAGCTTTCTTT. Residues: CASNRQGSTTEAFF. Looking up the rest from reference TRBV19 and TRBJ1-1 gives the full variable domain: DGGITQSPKYLFRKEGQNVTLSCEQNLNHDAMYWYRQDPGQGLRLIYYSQIVNDFQKGDIAEGYSVSREKKESFPLTVTSAQKNPTAFYLCASNRQGSTTEAFFGQGTRLTVV.

The rearrangement links TRBV3-1 (or the pseudogene TRBV3-2) to TRBJ1-5; TRBD1 matches 7 bases. This CDR3 region has 17 residues. J gave up 0 bases and V 0 bases, and 5 bases lay outside the gene matches. Germline assignment: CDR1 LGHDT and CDR2 YNNKEL (reference sequence). CDR3 sequence: CASSQDGGGISNQPQHF. CDR3 sequence (DNA): TGTGCCAGCAGCCAAGATGGAGGGGGCATTAGCAATCAGCCCCAGCATTTT.

The rearrangement links TRBV7-9 to TRBJ1-3, with D hard to call. The CDR3 is made up of 15 amino acids. Germline V gene data show CDR1 as SEHNR and CDR2 as FQNEAQ (reference sequence). V lost 4 bases and J 0 bases, leaving 10 bases between the germline ends. This CDR3 is CASSYFSSSGNTIYF. The CDR3, as DNA: TGTGCCAGCAGCTATTTCTCGAGCTCTGGAAACACCATATATTTT.

This chain uses TRBV24-1 with TRBJ2-1; D perhaps matches TRBD1 (6 bases). The V gene's germline CDR1 is KGHDR and CDR2 SFDVKD. CDR3 length equals 16 residues. V was trimmed by 0 bases and J by 0 bases, leaving 8 bases between them. As DNA, the CDR3 is TGTGCCACCAGTGATTTGGGGGGCAGCTCCTACAATGAGCAGTTCTTC. Translation gives CATSDLGGSSYNEQFF.

The chain carries TRBV14 and TRBJ2-3, with 11 bases fitting TRBD2. Trimming took 0 bases from V and 6 from J; bases not matched to a gene: 5. The length of the CDR3 is 16 residues. CDR1 is SGHDN, CDR2 FVKESK, per germline. The CDR3, as DNA: TGTGCCAGCAGCCAAGATACTAGCGGGGGCCCCGATACGCAGTATTTT. Translating it yields CASSQDTSGGPDTQYF. The whole variable domain, remainder taken from reference TRBV14 and TRBJ2-3, is EAGVTQFPSHSVIEKGQTVTLRCDPISGHDNLYWYRRVMGKEIKFLLHFVKESKQDESGMPNNRFLAERTGGTYSTLKVQPAELEDSGVYFCASSQDTSGGPDTQYFGPGTRLTVL.

The rearrangement uses TRBV18 and TRBJ2-3; the match to TRBD2 covers 11 bases. In germline, CDR1 is KGHSH, CDR2 LQKENI. CDR3 length equals 13 residues. The V segment lost 10 bases and the J segment 6 bases; nucleotides outside the gene matches: 6. CDR3 amino acids: CATTSGDGDTQYF. CDR3 DNA sequence: TGTGCCACGACTAGCGGGGATGGGGATACGCAGTATTTT.

V usage is TRBV30 and J usage is TRBJ2-1, with D tentatively TRBD1 (5 bases). CDR3 size: 13 residues. CDR1 GTSNPN and CDR2 SVGIG come from the germline V gene (reference sequence). V was cut by 4 bases and J by 4 bases, with 11 bases left in between. The CDR3 DNA reads as TGTGCCTGGAAAGTGGGGCTTTACAATGAGCAGTTCTTC. It codes for CAWKVGLYNEQFF.

The J gene is TRBJ2-4, the V gene TRBV5-1; D not certain. V lost 0 bases and J lost 7, with 14 bases in between. CDR1 is SGHRS and CDR2 is YFSETQ in the germline V gene. The CDR3 extends over 15 amino acids. In DNA form, the CDR3 reads TGCGCCAGCAGCTTGGAGCTTCACTCCCTTAACATTCAGTACTTC. Amino acid sequence: CASSLELHSLNIQYF.

This chain connects TRBV5-1 to TRBJ2-2, with D perhaps TRBD2 (6 bases). The CDR3 consists of 16 residues. V was cut by 0 bases and J by 3 bases, with 12 bases left in between. Per the germline V gene, CDR1 is SGHRS and CDR2 is YFSETQ. The DNA for the CDR3 is TGCGCCAGCAGCTTGGCCGGAGGGGATTACACCGGGGAGCTGTTTTTT. It specifies CASSLAGGDYTGELFF. Drawing the rest from reference TRBV5-1 and TRBJ2-2, the complete variable domain is KAGVTQTPRYLIKTRGQQVTLSCSPISGHRSVSWYQQTPGQGLQFLFEYFSETQRNKGNFPGRFSGRQFSNSRSEMNVSTLELGDSALYLCASSLAGGDYTGELFFGEGSRLTVL.

The chain has TRBV12-3 or TRBV12-4 and TRBJ1-2; D call uncertain. There are 11 residues in the CDR3. The germline V and J ends were trimmed by 1 base and 7 bases, with 4 bases remaining between them. The CDR3 loop reads CASSLVSGYTF. The CDR3 DNA is TGTGCCAGCAGTTTAGTTAGTGGCTACACCTTC.

The genes are TRBV19 and TRBJ1-6; D unresolved. The V gene's germline CDR1 is LNHDA and CDR2 SQIVND (reference sequence). The V end lost 1 base, the J end lost 4 bases, and 8 bases lay between the germline ends. This CDR3 region has 15 residues. CDR3 region: CASSIGAGYNSPLHF. The CDR3 bases are TGTGCCAGTAGTATAGGTGCAGGATATAATTCACCCCTCCACTTT.